This T cell receptor beta chain was retrieved from a study of OX40 agonist ivuxolimab in advanced cancers. Overall study: Patients received intravenous ivuxolimab every 2 weeks at 0.01 to 10 mg/kg. Study outcomes and limitations: With doses of 0.1 to 3.0 mg/kg, CD4+ and CD8+ blood T cells had undergone clonal expansion by week 6.

The CDR3 totals 13 residues. Trimming took off 9 bases at V and 2 bases at J, with 13 bases between the two ends. Germline CDR1 is KGHSH and CDR2 is LQKENI. On this clone itself: As yet, its antigen is unknown.

Profiled with immunoSEQ multiplex PCR; TCRdb holds only in-frame clones, not every one. The data hold 55,000 to 70,000 clones, with less than 90% observed a single time. The TCR sequence derives from an adult with an advanced solid tumor such as melanoma, head and neck, liver or kidney cancer. The sequencing here drew on CD4+ or CD8+ T cells sorted from blood, taken in a trial of the OX40 agonist ivuxolimab. This chain joins TRBV18 and TRBJ2-5; D is perhaps TRBD1 (6 bases). CDR3 nucleotide sequence: TGTGCCAGTTCCAGGGGAGTACAAGAGACCCAGTACTTC. This translates into CASSRGVQETQYF.